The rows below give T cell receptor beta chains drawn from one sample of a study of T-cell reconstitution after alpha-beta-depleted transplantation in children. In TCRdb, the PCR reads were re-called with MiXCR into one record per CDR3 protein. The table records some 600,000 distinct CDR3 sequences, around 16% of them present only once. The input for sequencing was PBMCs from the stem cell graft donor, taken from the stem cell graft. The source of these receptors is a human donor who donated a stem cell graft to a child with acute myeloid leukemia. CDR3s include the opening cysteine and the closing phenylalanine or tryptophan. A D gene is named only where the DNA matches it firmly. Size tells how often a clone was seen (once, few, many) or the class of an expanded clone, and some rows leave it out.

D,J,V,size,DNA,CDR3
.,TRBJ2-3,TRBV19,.,TGTGCCAGTAGCACCTACCCGATGGGGGGGGCAATTGGAAATACGCAGTATTTT,CASSTYPMGGAIGNTQYF
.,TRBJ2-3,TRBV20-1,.,TGCAGTGCTATCGTCACAGGGAGGACAGATACGCAGTATTTT,CSAIVTGRTDTQYF
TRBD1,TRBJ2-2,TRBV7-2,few,TGTGCCAGCAGCCTAACAGGGGGTACTACCGGGGAGCTGTTTTTT,CASSLTGGTTGELFF
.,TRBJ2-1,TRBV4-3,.,TGCGCCAGCAGCCAAGCGGATAGCTCCTACAATGAGCAGTTCTTC,CASSQADSSYNEQFF
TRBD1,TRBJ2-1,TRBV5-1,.,TGCGCCAGCAGCTTGGCAAGGACAGGGGAGAAGGAGCAGTTCTTC,CASSLARTGEKEQFF
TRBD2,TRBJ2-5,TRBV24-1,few,TGTGCCACCAGTGACCGTCGGACTAGCGGGGGTAGCTACCAAGAGACCCAGTACTTC,CATSDRRTSGGSYQETQYF
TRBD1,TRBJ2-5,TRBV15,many,TGTGCCACCAGCGAACAGGGGTACCAAGAGACCCAGTACTTC,CATSEQGYQETQYF
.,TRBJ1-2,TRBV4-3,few,TGCGCCAGCAGCCAAGATGTCCCACAGGGCCTTCTAGCTAACTATGGCTACACCTTC,CASSQDVPQGLLANYGYTF
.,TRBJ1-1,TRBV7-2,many,TGTGCCAGCAGGGTTATGGAAGTCACTGAAGCTTTCTTT,CASRVMEVTEAFF
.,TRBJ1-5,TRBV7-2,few,TGTGCCAGCAGCTTCGGACTCCTCAATCAGCCCCAGCATTTT,CASSFGLLNQPQHF
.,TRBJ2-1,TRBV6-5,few,TGTGCCAGCAGCCCCGGATGGGGGCTCGGGAATGAGCAGTTCTTC,CASSPGWGLGNEQFF
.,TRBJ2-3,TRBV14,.,TGTGCCAGCAGCCAGGAAGAATGGGGGACCGGGCGTACGCAGTATTTT,CASSQEEWGTGRTQYF
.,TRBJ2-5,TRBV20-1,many,TGCAGTGCTAGAGATCTCGGTCAAGAGACCCAGTACTTC,CSARDLGQETQYF
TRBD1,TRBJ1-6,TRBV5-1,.,TGCGCCAGCATGAAGGGACAGGAGTCTTCACCCCTCCACTTT,CASMKGQESSPLHF
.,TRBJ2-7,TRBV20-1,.,TGCAGTGCTAGAGATTTGGGCGGATACGAGCAGTACTTC,CSARDLGGYEQYF
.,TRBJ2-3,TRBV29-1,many,TGCAGCGTTTGTGTACAGGGTAGCACAGATACGCAGTATTTT,CSVCVQGSTDTQYF
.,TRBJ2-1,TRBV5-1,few,TGCGCCAGCAGCTCCGGACAGGGAGGGATCAATGAGCAGTTCTTC,CASSSGQGGINEQFF
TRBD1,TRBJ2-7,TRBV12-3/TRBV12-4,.,TGTGCCAGCAGTTTAGGGACAGGGGTTAACGAGCAGTACTTC,CASSLGTGVNEQYF
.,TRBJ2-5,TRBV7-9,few,TGTGCCAGCAGCTTCGAAGGGAGACAAGAGACCCAGTACTTC,CASSFEGRQETQYF
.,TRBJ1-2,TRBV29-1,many,TGCAGCGTTGAACAAGTGTGGAACTATGGCTACACCTTC,CSVEQVWNYGYTF
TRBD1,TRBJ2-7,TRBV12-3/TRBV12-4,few,TGTGCCAGCAGTTCCGGGACAGGTCCTCCCTACGAGCAGTACTTC,CASSSGTGPPYEQYF
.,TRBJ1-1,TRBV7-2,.,TGTGCCAGCAGCTCTAGAGGGGGGCGGCCCACCCCTGAAGCTTTCTTT,CASSSRGGRPTPEAFF
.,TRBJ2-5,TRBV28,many,TGTGCCAGCAGTTTACGCCCAGAGACCCAGTACTTC,CASSLRPETQYF
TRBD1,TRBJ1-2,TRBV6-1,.,TGTGCCAGCAGTGAAGCATGGACAGGGACCTATGGCTACACCTTC,CASSEAWTGTYGYTF
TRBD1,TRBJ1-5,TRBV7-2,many,TGTGCCAGCAGCCCAGACAGGGGCCGCGGCTGGCAGCCCCAGCATTTT,CASSPDRGRGWQPQHF
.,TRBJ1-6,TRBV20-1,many,TGCAGTGCTAGATCAGGGACGTTCCAAGCTTGGAATTCACCCCTCCACTTT,CSARSGTFQAWNSPLHF
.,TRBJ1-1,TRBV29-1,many,TGCAGCGTTGCCAGGGGCGACACTGAAGCTTTCTTT,CSVARGDTEAFF
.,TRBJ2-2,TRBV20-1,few,TGCAGTGCTAGAGCCTTCCATACGGGAACAGGGACCGGGGAGCTGTTTTTT,CSARAFHTGTGTGELFF
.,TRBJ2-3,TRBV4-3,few,TGCGCCAGCAGCCCCCGCCAGTTGGGGCGACGCATCACAGATACGCAGTATTTT,CASSPRQLGRRITDTQYF
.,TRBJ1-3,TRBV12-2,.,TGTGCAAGTCGCACGAGGCCAGGGGACCTCCTTGGAAACACCATATATTTT,CASRTRPGDLLGNTIYF
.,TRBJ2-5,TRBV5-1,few,TGCGCCAGCAGCGGGTCGGTGGGGGCTCCGGATACCCAGTACTTC,CASSGSVGAPDTQYF
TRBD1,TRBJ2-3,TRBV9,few,TGTGCCAGCAGTGAACAGGGGAGCACAGATACGCAGTATTTT,CASSEQGSTDTQYF
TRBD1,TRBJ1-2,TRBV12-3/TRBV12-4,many,TGTGCCAGCGAAAACAGGGGGCGGAACTATGGCTACACCTTC,CASENRGRNYGYTF
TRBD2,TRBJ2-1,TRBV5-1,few,TGCGCCAGCAGCTTGGGGTTGACTAGCGGGGCCTCCTACAATGAGCAGTTCTTC,CASSLGLTSGASYNEQFF
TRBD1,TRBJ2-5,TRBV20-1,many,TGCAGTGCTAGACCGGGGTCGAGGGGGCTTGAGACCCAGTACTTC,CSARPGSRGLETQYF
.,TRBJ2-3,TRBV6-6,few,TGTGCCAGCAAAGTTAGGGTCGGCGATACGCAGTATTTT,CASKVRVGDTQYF
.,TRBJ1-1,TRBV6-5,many,TGTGCCAGCAGTTACGCTGGAGCGAACACTGAAGCTTTCTTT,CASSYAGANTEAFF